Listed below are T cell receptor beta chains from one sample, sequenced in a study of T cell responses to AZD1222 COVID-19 vaccine. The assay was immunoSEQ multiplex PCR, and TCRdb's table has in-frame clones only and misses some. The repertoire holds tens of thousands of clones, with around 84% as singletons. The input for sequencing was peripheral blood, taken on day 0 of AZD1222 vaccination. The receptors shown here come from an adult in good health. Both conserved end residues are part of each CDR3. Fields, in order: J gene, V gene, clone size, D gene, CDR3 DNA, CDR3 protein. D genes are given only for firm matches. Part of the rows lack a size; the others show once, few, many or a class for expanded clones.

j_call: TRBJ2-5; v_call: TRBV7-8; clone_size: NA; d_call: TRBD1; cdr3_nt: TGTGCCAGCAGCTCCGGGGACAGGGGGCGGCGGGAGACCCAGTACTTC; cdr3_aa: CASSSGDRGRRETQYF
j_call: TRBJ2-1; v_call: TRBV11-1; clone_size: NA; d_call: TRBD2; cdr3_nt: TGTGCCAGCAGCCCGGGACTAGCGGATGAGCAGTTCTTC; cdr3_aa: CASSPGLADEQFF
j_call: TRBJ1-1; v_call: TRBV12-3/TRBV12-4; clone_size: NA; d_call: NA; cdr3_nt: TGTGCCAGCACCCCTAGAGGGAGGGCTGAAGCTTTCTTT; cdr3_aa: CASTPRGRAEAFF
j_call: TRBJ1-1; v_call: TRBV11-2; clone_size: NA; d_call: NA; cdr3_nt: TGTGCCAGCAGCTTAGGTGGACAGTCGTACACTGAAGCTTTCTTT; cdr3_aa: CASSLGGQSYTEAFF
j_call: TRBJ2-1; v_call: TRBV15; clone_size: NA; d_call: NA; cdr3_nt: TGTGCCACCAGCGTCCGAGGAGGTGAGCAGTTCTTC; cdr3_aa: CATSVRGGEQFF
j_call: TRBJ1-1; v_call: TRBV11-2; clone_size: NA; d_call: TRBD1; cdr3_nt: TGTGCCAGCTCTGGGGGACAGGGTAATCGGAACACTGAAGCTTTCTTT; cdr3_aa: CASSGGQGNRNTEAFF
j_call: TRBJ2-7; v_call: TRBV30; clone_size: once; d_call: NA; cdr3_nt: TGTGCCTGGAGTTTTGACAGCCGATACGAGCAGTACTTC; cdr3_aa: CAWSFDSRYEQYF
j_call: TRBJ2-3; v_call: TRBV6-1; clone_size: NA; d_call: TRBD1; cdr3_nt: TGTGCCAGCAGTGACCGCGGGACAGGGGACCCAGATACGCAGTATTTT; cdr3_aa: CASSDRGTGDPDTQYF
j_call: TRBJ2-2; v_call: TRBV4-1; clone_size: NA; d_call: NA; cdr3_nt: TGCGCCAGCAGCCAAGGGTCGAGAGCCGGGGAGCTGTTTTTT; cdr3_aa: CASSQGSRAGELFF
j_call: TRBJ1-1; v_call: TRBV6-5; clone_size: NA; d_call: NA; cdr3_nt: TGTGCCAGCAGTTTGGGACGGTCGCAAGGAAGGACTGAAGCTTTCTTT; cdr3_aa: CASSLGRSQGRTEAFF
j_call: TRBJ2-5; v_call: TRBV13; clone_size: NA; d_call: TRBD2; cdr3_nt: TGTGCCAGCAGCTTGAGCGGGGGAAAGGCCCAGTACTTC; cdr3_aa: CASSLSGGKAQYF
j_call: TRBJ2-1; v_call: TRBV7-2; clone_size: NA; d_call: NA; cdr3_nt: TGTGCCAGCAGCTCCGCCAAGCCCATTAATGAGCAGTTCTTC; cdr3_aa: CASSSAKPINEQFF
j_call: TRBJ1-1; v_call: TRBV6-5; clone_size: NA; d_call: NA; cdr3_nt: TGTGCCAGCATTGGTAACACTGAAGCTTTCTTT; cdr3_aa: CASIGNTEAFF
j_call: TRBJ1-2; v_call: TRBV29-1; clone_size: few; d_call: NA; cdr3_nt: TGCAGCGTTGGGGGCGCCTGGGGCTACACCTTC; cdr3_aa: CSVGGAWGYTF
j_call: TRBJ1-6; v_call: TRBV7-6; clone_size: NA; d_call: NA; cdr3_nt: TGTGCCAGCAGCCGTAGTACAGGCCTTTCCTATAATTCACCCCTCCACTTT; cdr3_aa: CASSRSTGLSYNSPLHF
j_call: TRBJ1-3; v_call: TRBV6-5; clone_size: few; d_call: NA; cdr3_nt: TGTGCCAGCAGTTCCGGGCATGGAAACACCATATATTTT; cdr3_aa: CASSSGHGNTIYF
j_call: TRBJ2-3; v_call: TRBV28; clone_size: NA; d_call: TRBD2; cdr3_nt: TGTGCCAGCAGTTCCGCATCCCTAGCGGGGGCGCAGTATTTT; cdr3_aa: CASSSASLAGAQYF
j_call: TRBJ2-4; v_call: TRBV9; clone_size: NA; d_call: NA; cdr3_nt: TGTGCCAGCAGCGTAGAAGGTCTAGCCAAAAACATTCAGTACTTC; cdr3_aa: CASSVEGLAKNIQYF
j_call: TRBJ1-6; v_call: TRBV2; clone_size: NA; d_call: NA; cdr3_nt: TGTGCCAGCAGTGGCGGCTCAGCCATCTCCTATAATTCACCCCTCCACTTT; cdr3_aa: CASSGGSAISYNSPLHF
j_call: TRBJ2-7; v_call: TRBV19; clone_size: NA; d_call: TRBD1; cdr3_nt: TGTGCCAGTAGTATTGGACAGGGGGCCGCCTACGAGCAGTACTTC; cdr3_aa: CASSIGQGAAYEQYF
j_call: TRBJ1-3; v_call: TRBV3-1/TRBV3-2; clone_size: NA; d_call: NA; cdr3_nt: TGTGCCAGCAGCCAAGAGTGGGATCAACTTCGAAACACCATATATTTT; cdr3_aa: CASSQEWDQLRNTIYF
j_call: TRBJ2-1; v_call: TRBV27; clone_size: NA; d_call: TRBD2; cdr3_nt: TGTGCCAGCAGTTCCGGGACTAGCGGGAGAAATGAGCAGTTCTTC; cdr3_aa: CASSSGTSGRNEQFF
j_call: TRBJ2-3; v_call: TRBV2; clone_size: few; d_call: NA; cdr3_nt: TGTGCCAGCAGGGGGGGACAGAGCACAGATACGCAGTATTTT; cdr3_aa: CASRGGQSTDTQYF
j_call: TRBJ2-1; v_call: TRBV6-9; clone_size: once; d_call: NA; cdr3_nt: TGTGCCAGCAGTTATCGGCTAGGATCGAATGAGCAGTTCTTC; cdr3_aa: CASSYRLGSNEQFF
j_call: TRBJ1-5; v_call: TRBV7-8; clone_size: NA; d_call: NA; cdr3_nt: TGTGCCAGCAGCCAGAGTATAGGACAGCCCCAGCATTTT; cdr3_aa: CASSQSIGQPQHF
j_call: TRBJ1-5; v_call: TRBV5-5; clone_size: NA; d_call: NA; cdr3_nt: TGTGCCACCCCCCTGGATCAGCCCCAGCATTTT; cdr3_aa: CATPLDQPQHF
j_call: TRBJ1-3; v_call: TRBV6-5; clone_size: NA; d_call: NA; cdr3_nt: TGTGCCAGCAGTACCGACAGGAGGAGAAACACCATATATTTT; cdr3_aa: CASSTDRRRNTIYF